A single T cell receptor beta chain is shown here with its context. This clone appeared once. It lacks a known antigen. Base-call qualities are not available, and no considerably larger clone is one nucleotide away. Germline trimming amounts to 4 bases on V and 4 bases on J, with 4 as the count of junction bases outside the gene matches. The CDR3 measures 14 amino acids from cysteine to phenylalanine. Only the CDR3 region is kept as DNA, spanning 42 bases read in frame from base 1. Based on the germline V gene (reference sequence), the CDR1 and CDR2 sequences are SEHNR and FQNEAQ. Genomic DNA was isolated from the sorted cells so that the TCRbeta CDR3 region could be sequenced. The immunoSEQ Assay was used for sequencing of TCRbeta CDR3 regions. What TCRdb holds here is the immuneACCESS table cut down to in-frame rearrangements. Part of the clones is not present; checked against another copy, under half of the missing clones reflect an unresolved V gene, and the others are unexplained. The sample records 60,000 to 75,000 clones, 91% of which are singletons. Jointly, the top ten make up 4% to 4.5% of the sample.

This record belongs to a study of OX40 agonist ivuxolimab in advanced cancers. For the wider study: Ivuxolimab was a fully human IgG2 agonistic monoclonal antibody targeting the costimulatory receptor OX40 (CD134). The paper covers the monotherapy dose-escalation part of the phase I ivuxolimab trial, which included N ≈ 50 patients. Prior anti-PD-1, anti-PD-L1 or anti-CTLA-4 therapy was permitted, and about 40% of dose-escalation patients had received checkpoint inhibitors. Partial responses occurred in three dose-escalation patients, of whom one had hepatocellular carcinoma and two had cutaneous melanoma. In the dose-escalation cohort, roughly 80% of patients were male, and the mean age was approximately 60 years, with a range of roughly 20 to 80. Peripheral TCRbeta sequencing aimed to test whether ivuxolimab altered TCR sequence diversity and caused clonal T-cell expansion. Intravenous ivuxolimab was administered to patients every 2 weeks at six dose levels: 0.01, 0.1, 0.3, 1.5, 3 and 10 mg/kg. Among the roughly 50 dose-escalation patients, approximately 20 had hepatocellular carcinoma, around 15 melanoma, 9 renal cell carcinoma and 9 head and neck cancer. Broad study findings and their caveats: Antigen specificity was not determined for the clonally expanded peripheral T cells. In the 0.1-3.0 mg/kg groups, partial responders had among the lowest normalized peripheral clonal expansion, particularly in CD8+ T cells. Low levels of normalized T-cell clonal expansion were also shown by some nonresponding patients. After ivuxolimab, more expanded clones were found on average in CD8+ T cells than in CD4+ T cells. At doses of 0.1 to 3.0 mg/kg, clonal expansion of both CD4+ and CD8+ T cells in blood was seen between baseline and week 6.

Patients with a history of autoimmune disease or receiving systemic immunosuppression were excluded from the trial. Peripheral blood for TCR sequencing was drawn from every dose cohort at baseline, at cycle 4 day 1 and at cycle 7 day 1. The samples were drawn from a first-in-human, open-label, multicenter phase I dose-escalation trial of ivuxolimab. Adults with locally advanced or metastatic melanoma, renal cell carcinoma, hepatocellular carcinoma or head and neck squamous cell carcinoma were enrolled in the trial. Before TCR sequencing, CD4+ T cells and CD8+ T cells were sorted from peripheral blood as separate populations.

The sample in question was CD4+ or CD8+ T cells sorted from blood, obtained in a trial of the OX40 agonist ivuxolimab. The origin of this receptor is an adult with an advanced solid tumor such as melanoma, head and neck, liver or kidney cancer. Rearrangement joined TRBV7-9 to TRBJ2-7; TRBD1 matches 10 bases in the middle. The DNA sequence is as follows: TGTGCCAGCAGCTCTCGGACAGGGGGATACGAGCAGTACTTC. It codes for CASSSRTGGYEQYF.